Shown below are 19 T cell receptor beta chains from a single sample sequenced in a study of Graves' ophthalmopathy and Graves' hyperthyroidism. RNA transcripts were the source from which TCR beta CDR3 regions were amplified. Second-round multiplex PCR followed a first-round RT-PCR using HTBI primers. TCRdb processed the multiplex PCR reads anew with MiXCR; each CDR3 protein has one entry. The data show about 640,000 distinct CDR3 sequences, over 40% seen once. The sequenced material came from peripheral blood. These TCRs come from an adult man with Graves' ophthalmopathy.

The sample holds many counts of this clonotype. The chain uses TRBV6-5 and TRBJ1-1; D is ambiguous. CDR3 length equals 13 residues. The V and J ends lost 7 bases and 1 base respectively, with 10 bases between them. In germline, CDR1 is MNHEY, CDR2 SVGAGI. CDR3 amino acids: CASTDPWNTEAFF. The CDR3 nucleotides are TGTGCCAGCACCGACCCCTGGAACACTGAAGCTTTCTTT.

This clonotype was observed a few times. The CDR3 protein is CSARDLVAGTTEAFF. CDR3 DNA: TGCAGTGCTAGAGATCTGGTGGCAGGTACCACTGAAGCTTTCTTT. V usage is TRBV20-1 and J usage is TRBJ1-1; the D is unclear. The V end lost 0 bases, the J end lost 4 bases, and 15 bases lay between the germline ends. The CDR3 sequence is 15 residues long. Looked up from germline, CDR1 is DFQATT and CDR2 is SNEGSKA (reference sequence).

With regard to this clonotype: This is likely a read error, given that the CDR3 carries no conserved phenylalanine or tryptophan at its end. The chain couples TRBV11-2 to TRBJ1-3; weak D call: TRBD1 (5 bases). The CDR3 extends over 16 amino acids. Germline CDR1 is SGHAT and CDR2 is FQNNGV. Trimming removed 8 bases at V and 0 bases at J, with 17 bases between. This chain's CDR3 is CASSPDSTHSGNTIYS. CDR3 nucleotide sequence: TGTGCCAGCTCACCCGACAGTACGCACTCTGGAAACACCATATATTCT.

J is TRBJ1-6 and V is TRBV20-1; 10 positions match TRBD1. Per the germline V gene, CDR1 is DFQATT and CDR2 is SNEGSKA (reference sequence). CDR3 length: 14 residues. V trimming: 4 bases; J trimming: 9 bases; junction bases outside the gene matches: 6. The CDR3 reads CSAKQTGGLSPLHF. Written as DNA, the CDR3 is TGCAGTGCTAAGCAGACAGGGGGCCTTTCACCCCTCCACTTT.

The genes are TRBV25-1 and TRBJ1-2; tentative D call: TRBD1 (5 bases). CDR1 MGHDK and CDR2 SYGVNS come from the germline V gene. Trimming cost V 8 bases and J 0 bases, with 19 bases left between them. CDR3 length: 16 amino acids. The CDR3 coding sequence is TGTGCCAGCGCCACCGGGGGGGTGGACGCTAACTATGGCTACACCTTC. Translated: CASATGGVDANYGYTF.

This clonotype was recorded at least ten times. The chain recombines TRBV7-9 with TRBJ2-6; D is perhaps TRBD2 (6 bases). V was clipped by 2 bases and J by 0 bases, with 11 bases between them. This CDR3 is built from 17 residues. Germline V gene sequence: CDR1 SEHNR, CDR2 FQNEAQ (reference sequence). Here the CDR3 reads CASSLPGVGSGANVLTF. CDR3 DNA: TGTGCCAGCAGCTTACCGGGGGTCGGCTCTGGGGCCAACGTCCTGACTTTC.

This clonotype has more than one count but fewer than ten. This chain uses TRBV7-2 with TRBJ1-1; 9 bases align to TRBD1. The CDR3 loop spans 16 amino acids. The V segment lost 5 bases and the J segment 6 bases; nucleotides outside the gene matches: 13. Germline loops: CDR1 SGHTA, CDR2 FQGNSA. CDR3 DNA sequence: TGTGCCAGCAGCCTAGAGATCGGGACAGGGCGACCTGAAGCTTTCTTT. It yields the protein CASSLEIGTGRPEAFF.

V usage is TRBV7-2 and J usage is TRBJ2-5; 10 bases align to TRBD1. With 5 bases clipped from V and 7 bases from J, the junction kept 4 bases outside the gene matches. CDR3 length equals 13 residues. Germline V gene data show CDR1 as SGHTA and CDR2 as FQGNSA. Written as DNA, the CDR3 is TGTGCCAGCAGCCCCTGGGACAGGGGGACCCAGTACTTC. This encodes CASSPWDRGTQYF. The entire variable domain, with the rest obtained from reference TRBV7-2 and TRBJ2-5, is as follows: GAGVSQSPSNKVTEKGKDVELRCDPISGHTALYWYRQSLGQGLEFLIYFQGNSAPDKSGLPSDRFSAERTGGSVSTLTIQRTQQEDSAVYLCASSPWDRGTQYFGPGTRLLVL.

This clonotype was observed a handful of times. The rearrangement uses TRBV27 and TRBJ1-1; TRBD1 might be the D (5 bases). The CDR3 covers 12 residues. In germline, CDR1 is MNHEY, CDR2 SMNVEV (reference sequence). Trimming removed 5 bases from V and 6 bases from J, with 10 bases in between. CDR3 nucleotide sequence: TGTGCCAGCAGTCGGGGGGGATCTGAAGCTTTCTTT. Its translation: CASSRGGSEAFF.

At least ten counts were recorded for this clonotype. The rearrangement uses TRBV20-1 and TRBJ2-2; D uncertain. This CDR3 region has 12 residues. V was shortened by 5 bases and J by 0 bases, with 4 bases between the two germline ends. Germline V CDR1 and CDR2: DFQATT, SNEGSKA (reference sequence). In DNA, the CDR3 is TGCAGTGCTCGATCGAACACCGGGGAGCTGTTTTTT. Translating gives CSARSNTGELFF.

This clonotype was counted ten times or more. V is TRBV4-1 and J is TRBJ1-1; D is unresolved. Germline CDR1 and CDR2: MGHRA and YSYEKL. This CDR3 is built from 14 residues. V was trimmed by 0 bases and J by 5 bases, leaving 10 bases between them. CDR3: CASSQDSFATEAFF. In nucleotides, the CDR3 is TGCGCCAGCAGCCAAGACTCGTTTGCAACTGAAGCTTTCTTT.

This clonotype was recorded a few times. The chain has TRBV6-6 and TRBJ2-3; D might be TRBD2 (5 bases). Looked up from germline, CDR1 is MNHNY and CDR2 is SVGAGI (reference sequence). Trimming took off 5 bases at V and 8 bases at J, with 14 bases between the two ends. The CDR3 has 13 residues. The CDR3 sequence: CASSGDPAGTQYF. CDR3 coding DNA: TGTGCCAGCAGTGGGGATCCGGCGGGTACGCAGTATTTT.

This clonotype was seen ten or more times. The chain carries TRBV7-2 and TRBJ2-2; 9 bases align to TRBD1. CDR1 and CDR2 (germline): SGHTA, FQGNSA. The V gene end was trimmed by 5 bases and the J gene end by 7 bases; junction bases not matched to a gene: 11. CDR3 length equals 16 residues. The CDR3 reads CASSLRGTGRDGELFF. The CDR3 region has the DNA TGTGCCAGCAGCCTTAGAGGGACAGGGAGGGACGGGGAGCTGTTTTTT.

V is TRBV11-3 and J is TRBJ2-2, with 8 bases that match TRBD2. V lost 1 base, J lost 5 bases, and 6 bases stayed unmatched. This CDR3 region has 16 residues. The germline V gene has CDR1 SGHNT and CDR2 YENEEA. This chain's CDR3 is CASSLGFTSGTGELFF. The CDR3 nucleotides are TGTGCCAGCAGCTTAGGTTTTACTAGCGGTACCGGGGAGCTGTTTTTT. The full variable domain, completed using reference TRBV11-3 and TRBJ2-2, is EAGVVQSPRYKIIEKKQPVAFWCNPISGHNTLYWYLQNLGQGPELLIRYENEEAVDDSQLPKDRFSAERLKGVDSTLKIQPAELGDSAVYLCASSLGFTSGTGELFFGEGSRLTVL.

The CDR3 spells CASSFDPAIYGYTF. CDR3 coding DNA: TGTGCCAGTTCATTCGATCCGGCGATCTATGGCTACACCTTC. The gene calls are TRBV27 and TRBJ1-2, with D unclear. Germline V gene data show CDR1 as MNHEY and CDR2 as SMNVEV (reference sequence). Trimming left V 9 bases short and J 4 bases short, with 18 bases between. The CDR3 is 14 residues long.

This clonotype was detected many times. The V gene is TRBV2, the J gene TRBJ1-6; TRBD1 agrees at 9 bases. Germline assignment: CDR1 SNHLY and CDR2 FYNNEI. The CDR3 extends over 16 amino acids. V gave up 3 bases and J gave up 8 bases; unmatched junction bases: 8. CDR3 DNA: TGTGCCAGCAGTGAGAGGACAGGGGTCGTCGATTCACCCCTCCACTTT. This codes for CASSERTGVVDSPLHF.

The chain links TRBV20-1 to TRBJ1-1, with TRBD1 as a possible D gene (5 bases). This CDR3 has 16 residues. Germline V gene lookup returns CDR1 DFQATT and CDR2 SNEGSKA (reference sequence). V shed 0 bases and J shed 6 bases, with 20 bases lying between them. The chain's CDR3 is CSARDSQAYGGAEAFF. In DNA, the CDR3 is TGCAGTGCTAGAGATAGCCAGGCGTACGGGGGGGCTGAAGCTTTCTTT.

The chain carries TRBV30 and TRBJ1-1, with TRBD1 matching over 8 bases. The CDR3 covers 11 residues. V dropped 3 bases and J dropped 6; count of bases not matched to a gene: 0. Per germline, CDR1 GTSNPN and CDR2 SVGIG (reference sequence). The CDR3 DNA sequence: TGTGCCTGGAGGGACAGGGCTGAAGCTTTCTTT. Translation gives CAWRDRAEAFF.

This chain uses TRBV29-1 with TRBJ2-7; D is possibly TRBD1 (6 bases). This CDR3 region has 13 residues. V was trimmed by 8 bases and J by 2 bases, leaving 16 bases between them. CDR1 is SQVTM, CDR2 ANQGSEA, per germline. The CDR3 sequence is CSQGQSVAYEQYF. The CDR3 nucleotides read TGCAGCCAAGGACAGAGTGTTGCCTACGAGCAGTACTTC.